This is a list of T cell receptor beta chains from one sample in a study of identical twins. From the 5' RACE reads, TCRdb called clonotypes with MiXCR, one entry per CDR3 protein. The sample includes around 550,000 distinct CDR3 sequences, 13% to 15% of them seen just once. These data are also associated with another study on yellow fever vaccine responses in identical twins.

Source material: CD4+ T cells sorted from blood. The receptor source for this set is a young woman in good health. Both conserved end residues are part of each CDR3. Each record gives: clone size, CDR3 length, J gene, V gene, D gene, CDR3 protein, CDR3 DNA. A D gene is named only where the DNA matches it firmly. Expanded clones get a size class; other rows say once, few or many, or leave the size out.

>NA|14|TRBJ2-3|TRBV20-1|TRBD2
CSATSGGDLDTQYF
TGCAGTGCTACTAGCGGGGGGGATCTGGATACGCAGTATTTT
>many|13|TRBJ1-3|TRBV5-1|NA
CASSPGAGNTIYF
TGCGCCAGCAGCCCCGGAGCTGGAAACACCATATATTTT
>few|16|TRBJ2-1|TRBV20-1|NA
CSAREAGRSSYNEQFF
TGCAGTGCTAGAGAGGCGGGGCGGAGCTCCTACAATGAGCAGTTCTTC
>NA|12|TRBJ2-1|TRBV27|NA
CASRRSYNEQFF
TGTGCCAGCAGGAGGTCCTACAATGAGCAGTTCTTC
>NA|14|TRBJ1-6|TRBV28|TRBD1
CASHPGGWNSPLHF
TGTGCCAGTCACCCAGGGGGTTGGAATTCACCCCTCCACTTT
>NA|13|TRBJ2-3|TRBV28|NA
CASKTPPTDTQYF
TGTGCCAGCAAGACTCCCCCCACAGATACGCAGTATTTT
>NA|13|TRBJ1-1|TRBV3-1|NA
CASSQARVEGAFF
TGTGCCAGCAGCCAAGCCAGGGTTGAGGGGGCTTTCTTT
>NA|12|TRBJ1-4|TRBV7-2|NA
CASSLGGRGLFF
TGTGCCAGCAGCTTAGGGGGCCGAGGACTGTTTTTT
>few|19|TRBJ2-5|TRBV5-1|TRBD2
CASSKPRGAGGQYQETQYF
TGCGCCAGCAGCAAACCTCGGGGAGCGGGGGGTCAGTACCAAGAGACCCAGTACTTC
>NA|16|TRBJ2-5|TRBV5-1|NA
CASSLVGGTGQETQYF
TGCGCCAGCAGCTTGGTGGGAGGGACAGGCCAAGAGACCCAGTACTTC
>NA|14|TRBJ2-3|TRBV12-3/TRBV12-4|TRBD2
CASTKDPSGNTQYF
TGTGCCAGCACCAAGGATCCTAGCGGGAATACGCAGTATTTT
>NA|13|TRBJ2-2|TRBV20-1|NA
CSARTTITGELFF
TGCAGTGCCAGGACTACGATTACCGGGGAGCTGTTTTTT
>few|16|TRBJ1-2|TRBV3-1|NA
CASSQDQGPRMSGYTF
TGTGCCAGCAGCCAAGACCAGGGGCCCCGTATGTCCGGCTACACCTTC
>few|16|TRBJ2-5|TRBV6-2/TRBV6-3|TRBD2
CASSYRQGLAVETQYF
TGTGCCAGCAGTTACCGCCAGGGACTAGCAGTAGAGACCCAGTACTTC
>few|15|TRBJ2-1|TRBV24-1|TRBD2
CATSDFGTSGPGQFF
TGTGCCACCAGTGATTTCGGGACTAGCGGGCCTGGGCAGTTCTTC
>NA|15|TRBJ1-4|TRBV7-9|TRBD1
CASSPRQGINEKLFF
TGTGCCAGCAGCCCCCGACAGGGTATTAATGAAAAACTGTTTTTT
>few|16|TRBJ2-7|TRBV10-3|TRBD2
CAISTGRAGSSYEQYF
TGTGCCATCAGTACTGGGAGGGCGGGGAGCTCCTACGAGCAGTACTTC
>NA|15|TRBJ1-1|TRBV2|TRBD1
CASGRDRGGGTEAFF
TGTGCCAGCGGCCGAGATCGAGGGGGCGGGACTGAAGCTTTCTTT
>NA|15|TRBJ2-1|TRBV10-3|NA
CAISESEVEHNEQFF
TGTGCCATCAGTGAAAGTGAGGTGGAACACAATGAGCAGTTCTTC
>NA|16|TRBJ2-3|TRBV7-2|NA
CASSFFGPGAANTQYF
TGTGCCAGCAGCTTTTTCGGCCCCGGGGCTGCGAATACGCAGTATTTT
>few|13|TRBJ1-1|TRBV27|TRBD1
CASSLEGATEAFF
TGTGCCAGCAGTTTGGAGGGGGCGACTGAAGCTTTCTTT
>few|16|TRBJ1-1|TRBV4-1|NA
CASSQASGHKNTEAFF
TGCGCCAGCAGCCAAGCATCGGGACATAAGAACACTGAAGCTTTCTTT
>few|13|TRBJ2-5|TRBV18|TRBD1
CASSTGVRETQYF
TGTGCCAGCTCAACAGGGGTACGGGAGACCCAGTACTTC
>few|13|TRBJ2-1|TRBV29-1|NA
CSAGGGEYNEQFF
TGCAGCGCCGGAGGTGGGGAATACAATGAGCAGTTCTTC
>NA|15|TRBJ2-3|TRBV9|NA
CASGNTERGTDTQYF
TGTGCCAGCGGAAACACAGAGCGAGGCACAGATACGCAGTATTTT
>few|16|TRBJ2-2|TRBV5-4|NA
CASSLAGVANTGELFF
TGTGCCAGCAGCTTGGCCGGGGTCGCGAACACCGGGGAGCTGTTTTTT
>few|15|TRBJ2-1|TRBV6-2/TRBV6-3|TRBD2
CASSYVLAVYNEQFF
TGTGCCAGCAGTTACGTGCTAGCGGTCTACAATGAGCAGTTCTTC
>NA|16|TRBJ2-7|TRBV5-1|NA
CASSLEGTIPTYEQYF
TGCGCCAGCAGCTTGGAGGGGACCATTCCCACCTACGAGCAGTACTTC
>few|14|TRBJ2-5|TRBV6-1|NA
CASLNFGESETQYF
TGTGCCAGCCTGAATTTCGGGGAATCGGAGACCCAGTACTTC
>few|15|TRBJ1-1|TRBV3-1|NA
CASSQANRANTEAFF
TGTGCCAGCAGCCAAGCCAATCGGGCGAACACTGAAGCTTTCTTT
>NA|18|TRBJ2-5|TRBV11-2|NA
CASSLRGLSVMYQETQYF
TGTGCCAGCAGCTTGAGGGGGTTATCGGTCATGTACCAAGAGACCCAGTACTTC
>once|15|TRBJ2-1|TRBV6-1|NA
CASSETTSNYNEQFF
TGTGCCAGCAGTGAAACCACTTCAAACTACAATGAGCAGTTCTTC
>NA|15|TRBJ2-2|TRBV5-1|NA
CASRKDGSYTGELFF
TGCGCCAGCCGGAAAGACGGATCATACACCGGGGAGCTGTTTTTT
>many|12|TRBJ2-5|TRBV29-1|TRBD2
CSVAGAGETQYF
TGCAGCGTAGCGGGGGCAGGGGAGACCCAGTACTTC
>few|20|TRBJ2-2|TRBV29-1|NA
CSVRTVTGTRYSPNTGELFF
TGCAGCGTCCGAACTGTGACAGGAACTCGCTATAGCCCGAACACCGGGGAGCTGTTTTTT
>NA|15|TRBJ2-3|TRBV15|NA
CATGEGQPNPDTQYF
TGTGCCACCGGGGAGGGACAACCCAACCCAGATACGCAGTATTTT
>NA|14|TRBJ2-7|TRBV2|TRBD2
CASNSGPSSYEQYF
TGTGCCAGCAATAGCGGGCCGAGCTCCTACGAGCAGTACTTC
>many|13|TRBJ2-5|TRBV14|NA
CASSPMDVQTQYF
TGTGCCAGCAGCCCCATGGACGTGCAGACCCAGTACTTC